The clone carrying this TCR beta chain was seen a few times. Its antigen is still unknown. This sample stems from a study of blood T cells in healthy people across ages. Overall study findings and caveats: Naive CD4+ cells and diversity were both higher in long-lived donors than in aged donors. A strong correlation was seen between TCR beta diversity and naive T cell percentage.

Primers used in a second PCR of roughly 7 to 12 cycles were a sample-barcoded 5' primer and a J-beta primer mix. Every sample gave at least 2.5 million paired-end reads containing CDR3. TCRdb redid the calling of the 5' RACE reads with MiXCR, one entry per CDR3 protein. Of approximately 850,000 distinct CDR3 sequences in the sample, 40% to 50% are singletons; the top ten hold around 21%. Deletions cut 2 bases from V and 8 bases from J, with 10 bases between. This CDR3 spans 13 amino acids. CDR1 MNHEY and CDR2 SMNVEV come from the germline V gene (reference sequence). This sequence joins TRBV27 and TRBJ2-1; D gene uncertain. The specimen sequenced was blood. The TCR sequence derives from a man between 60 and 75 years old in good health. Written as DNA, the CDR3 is TGTGCCAGCAGTTTAACACCCTGGGATGAGCAGTTCTTC. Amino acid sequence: CASSLTPWDEQFF.